This T cell receptor beta chain was recovered during a study of T cells in Graves' hyperthyroidism and ophthalmopathy. On the study more broadly: Any treatment followed the collection of peripheral blood at initial diagnosis.

Study-level results: Median prediction lead before ophthalmopathy onset was about 6.7 months with the model. Blood also carried most thyroid clonotypes expanded above 0.001.

RNA transcripts served as the template for amplifying TCR beta CDR3 regions. A set of HTBI primers served as the primers for a first-round RT-PCR of the TCR CDR3. MiXCR, applied by TCRdb to the multiplex PCR reads, yields one record per CDR3 protein. The repertoire holds about 280,000 distinct CDR3 sequences, with less than 30% as singletons. J gave up 7 bases and V 0 bases, and 10 bases lay outside the gene matches. The CDR3 is made up of 16 amino acids. CDR1 and CDR2 from the germline V gene are SGHAT and FQNNGV. This clonotype occurred many times. Its target is not known. A clone one base away is much larger, so this may be a read error.

The V and J genes are TRBV11-2 and TRBJ2-7; TRBD2 matches at 9 bases. Sequencing used blood. The origin of this receptor is a man in his forties with Graves' hyperthyroidism that later progressed to Graves' ophthalmopathy. CDR3 nucleotides: TGTGCCAGCAGCTTAGATCCTGGGACTAGCACGAATGAGCAGTACTTC. This gives the protein CASSLDPGTSTNEQYF.